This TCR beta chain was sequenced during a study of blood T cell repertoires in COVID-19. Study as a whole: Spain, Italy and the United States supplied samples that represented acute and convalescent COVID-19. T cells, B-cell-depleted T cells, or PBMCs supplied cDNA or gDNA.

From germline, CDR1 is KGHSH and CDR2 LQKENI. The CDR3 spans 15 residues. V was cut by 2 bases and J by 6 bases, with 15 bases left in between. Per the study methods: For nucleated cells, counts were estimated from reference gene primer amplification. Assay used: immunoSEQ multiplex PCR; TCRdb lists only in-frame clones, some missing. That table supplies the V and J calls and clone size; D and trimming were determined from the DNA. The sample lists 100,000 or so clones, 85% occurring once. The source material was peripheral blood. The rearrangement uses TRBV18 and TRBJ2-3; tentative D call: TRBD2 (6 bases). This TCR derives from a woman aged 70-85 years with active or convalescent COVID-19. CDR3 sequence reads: CASSPLEGTGDTQYF. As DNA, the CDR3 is TGTGCCAGCTCACCATTGGAGGGAACCGGGGATACGCAGTATTTT. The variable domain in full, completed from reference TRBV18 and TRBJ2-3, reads NAGVMQNPRHLVRRRGQEARLRCSPMKGHSHVYWYRQLPEEGLKFMVYLQKENIIDESGMPKERFSAEFPKEGPSILRIQQVVRGDSAAYFCASSPLEGTGDTQYFGPGTRLTVL.